These 3 T cell receptor beta chains came from one sample sequenced in a study of blood T cell repertoires in COVID-19. TCRdb's table, derived via immunoSEQ multiplex PCR, lists solely in-frame clones and lacks some. The profile covers about 300,000 clones, with roughly 89% appearing a single time and less than 2% taken by the ten largest. The sequencing sample was made of peripheral blood. The receptors come from a woman aged 25-40 years with COVID-19, enrolled during active disease.

J is TRBJ2-1 and V is TRBV7-2; 7 bases are shared with TRBD1. With V trimmed by 5 bases and J by 9 bases, 7 bases remained unmatched. This CDR3 spans 13 amino acids. Germline V gene lookup returns CDR1 SGHTA and CDR2 FQGNSA. In DNA, the CDR3 is TGTGCCAGCAGCCCTAGTCAGGGGGTTGAGCAGTTCTTC. It specifies CASSPSQGVEQFF.

This chain connects TRBV28 to TRBJ2-5; D possibly corresponds to TRBD2 (6 bases). This CDR3 has 14 residues. Trimming left V 5 bases short and J 5 bases short, with 15 bases between. CDR1 and CDR2 (germline): MDHEN, SYDVKM. CDR3 coding DNA: TGTGCCAGCAGTACCACCGGGACTCATGAGACCCAGTACTTC. It specifies CASSTTGTHETQYF.

The V and J genes are TRBV7-9 and TRBJ2-2; no firm D call. This CDR3 has 13 amino acids. Germline CDR1 SEHNR, CDR2 FQNEAQ (reference sequence). V lost 5 bases, J lost 1 base, and 5 bases lay in between. CDR3 region: CASSERNTGELFF. The CDR3, as DNA: TGTGCCAGCAGCGAGCGGAACACCGGGGAGCTGTTTTTT.